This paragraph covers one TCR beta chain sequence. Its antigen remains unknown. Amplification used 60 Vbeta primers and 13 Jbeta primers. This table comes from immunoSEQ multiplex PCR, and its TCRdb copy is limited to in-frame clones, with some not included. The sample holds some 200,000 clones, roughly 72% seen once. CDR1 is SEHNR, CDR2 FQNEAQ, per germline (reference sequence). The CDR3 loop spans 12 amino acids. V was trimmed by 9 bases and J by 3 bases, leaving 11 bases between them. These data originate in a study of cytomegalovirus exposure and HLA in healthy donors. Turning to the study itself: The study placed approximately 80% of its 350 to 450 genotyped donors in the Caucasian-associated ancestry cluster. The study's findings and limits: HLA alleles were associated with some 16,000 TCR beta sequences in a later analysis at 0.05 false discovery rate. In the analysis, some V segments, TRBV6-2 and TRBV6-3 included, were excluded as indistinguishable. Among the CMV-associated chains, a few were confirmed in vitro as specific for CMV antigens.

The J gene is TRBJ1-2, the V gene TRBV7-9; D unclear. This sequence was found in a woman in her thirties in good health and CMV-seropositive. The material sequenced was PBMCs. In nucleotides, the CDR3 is TGTGCCAGTTTGGAGGAATACTATGGCTACACCTTC. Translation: CASLEEYYGYTF.